The 26 T cell receptor beta chains reported below all come from one sample, sequenced in a study of shared clonotypes between healthy human individuals. The data were produced by immunoSEQ multiplex PCR, yet TCRdb's version contains in-frame clones alone and is incomplete. Among 950,000 to 1,100,000 clones, roughly 74% were seen once, and the ten largest hold more than 0.55%. The sample taken for sequencing was memory CD4+ T cells from PBMCs. Subset meaning: CD45RA-negative fraction. The receptor set was obtained from a young man in good health. Some clones in this sample may be carry-over from other donors' samples.

The sample holds one count of this clone. The chain employs TRBV7-3 and TRBJ2-2; 10 nucleotides match TRBD1. Trimming at V came to 0 bases and at J to 14 bases, leaving 3 bases not matched to a gene. Germline V lookup: CDR1 SGHTA, CDR2 FQGTGA. This CDR3 is built from 13 residues. The CDR3: CASSLTLTGGLFF. The CDR3 bases are TGTGCCAGCAGCTTAACGTTGACAGGGGGCCTGTTTTTT.

About this clone: Possible read error: a much larger clone is one base away. This rearrangement joins TRBV4-3 to TRBJ2-1; 13 positions agree with TRBD2. Germline CDR1 reads LGHNA; CDR2 reads YSLEER. The CDR3 totals 15 residues. In nucleotides, the CDR3 is TGCGCCAGCAGCGGACTAGCGGGAGCCTACAATGAGCAGCTCTTC. Its translation: CASSGLAGAYNEQLF.

The J gene is TRBJ2-6, the V gene TRBV28; TRBD1 matches 8 bases. Germline V gives CDR1 MDHEN, CDR2 SYDVKM. J lost 2 bases, V lost 6 bases, and 3 bases had no gene match. CDR3 length: 15 residues. DNA for the CDR3: TGTGCCAGCAGCATGGACAGGGCTGGGGCCAACGTCCTGACTTTC. Amino acid sequence: CASSMDRAGANVLTF.

The genes are TRBV6-1 and TRBJ2-4; TRBD2 agrees at 9 bases. The CDR3 sequence is 19 residues long. Germline CDR1 is MNHNS and CDR2 is SASEGT. Trimming took 2 bases from V and 1 from J; bases not matched to a gene: 12. CDR3 amino acids: CASSEIVASGNGAKNIQYF. The CDR3 DNA sequence: TGTGCCAGCAGTGAAATCGTGGCTAGCGGGAATGGGGCCAAAAACATTCAGTACTTC.

DNA for the CDR3: TGTGCCAGCAGTGAAGCGAGGGCACGGGTTTACGAGCAGTACTTC. Translating it yields CASSEARARVYEQYF. The rearrangement joins TRBV2 to TRBJ2-7; D perhaps matches TRBD2 (5 bases). In germline, CDR1 is SNHLY, CDR2 FYNNEI. The CDR3 has 15 residues. Trimming stripped 0 bases from V and 4 bases from J, with 13 bases between. Drawing the rest from reference TRBV2 and TRBJ2-7, the complete variable domain is EPEVTQTPSHQVTQMGQEVILRCVPISNHLYFYWYRQILGQKVEFLVSFYNNEISEKSEIFDDQFSVERPDGSNFTLKIRSTKLEDSAMYFCASSEARARVYEQYFGPGTRLTVT.

The J gene is TRBJ2-7, the V gene TRBV19; no firm D call. Trimming cost V 1 base and J 3 bases, with 13 bases left between them. Germline V lookup: CDR1 LNHDA, CDR2 SQIVND (reference sequence). The CDR3 totals 15 residues. The CDR3: CASSIAYSGSYEQYF. The CDR3 DNA sequence: TGTGCCAGTAGTATAGCCTACTCGGGCAGCTACGAGCAGTACTTC.

The chain is built from TRBV30 and TRBJ2-3; possibly TRBD2 for D (6 bases). This CDR3 has 14 amino acids. V lost 1 base, J lost 3 bases, and 11 bases lay in between. The V gene's germline CDR1 is GTSNPN and CDR2 SVGIG (reference sequence). Here the CDR3 DNA reads TGTGCCTGGAGTGATAGCGGCTTGACAGATACGCAGTATTTT. It encodes CAWSDSGLTDTQYF.

J is TRBJ2-7 and V is TRBV6-5; D is unresolved. CDR1 MNHEY and CDR2 SVGAGI come from the germline V gene. The CDR3 totals 15 residues. The V and J ends lost 0 bases and 0 bases respectively, with 9 bases between them. CDR3 DNA: TGTGCCAGCAGTTACTCGAGCGCGCACTCCTACGAGCAGTACTTC. Translation gives CASSYSSAHSYEQYF.

The chain recombines TRBV6-5 with TRBJ2-3, with 7 nucleotides matching TRBD2. Trimming cost V 2 bases and J 5 bases; bases outside gene matches: 7. There are 15 residues in the CDR3. Germline loops: CDR1 MNHEY, CDR2 SVGAGI. CDR3 sequence: CASSYGASGRDTQYF. CDR3 in DNA: TGTGCCAGCAGTTACGGCGCTAGCGGCAGAGATACGCAGTATTTT.

This chain connects TRBV4-2 to TRBJ1-1; TRBD1 matches 7 bases. The CDR3 covers 14 residues. V was pared by 4 bases and J by 4 bases, with 6 bases of the junction left unmatched. Per germline, CDR1 LGHNA and CDR2 YNFKEQ. In DNA, the CDR3 is TGTGCCAGCAGCCGGGAGACAGGGACCACTGAAGCTTTCTTT. It codes for CASSRETGTTEAFF.

Details on this clone: One end of the junction fails to match germline, which may point to a read error. The J gene is TRBJ1-1, the V gene TRBV18; D may be TRBD1 (6 bases). The CDR3 runs to 12 residues. The germline V gene encodes CDR1 KGHSH and CDR2 LQKENI. This CDR3 is CASSPQGSEAFF. The CDR3 DNA is TGTGCCAGCTCGCCACAGGGCTCTGAAGCTTTCTTT.

The CDR3 sequence is CASSLIAGGKTDTQYF. The CDR3 nucleotides read TGCGCCAGCAGCTTAATAGCGGGAGGCAAGACAGATACGCAGTATTTT. The J gene is TRBJ2-3, the V gene TRBV4-1, with TRBD2 matching 10 bases. J was trimmed by 3 bases and V by 5 bases; bases with no gene match: 8. Germline-derived CDR1 and CDR2 are MGHRA and YSYEKL. The CDR3 loop spans 16 amino acids.

The chain couples TRBV6-1 to TRBJ2-7; no firm D call. The germline V and J ends were trimmed by 6 bases and 5 bases, with 14 bases remaining between them. The germline V gene encodes CDR1 MNHNS and CDR2 SASEGT. This CDR3 region has 13 residues. The CDR3, as DNA: TGTGCCAGCAGCGAATGGCTAGGCGACGAGCAGTACTTC. Its translation: CASSEWLGDEQYF.

This clone was counted a single time. This chain links TRBV5-1 with TRBJ2-1, with a weak D call TRBD2 (6 bases). V was shortened by 5 bases and J by 5 bases, with 20 bases between the two germline ends. The CDR3 is made up of 16 amino acids. The germline V gene encodes CDR1 SGHRS and CDR2 YFSETQ. In nucleotides, the CDR3 is TGCGCCAGCAGAGGGACGAGTAGCGGCTACAACAATGAGCAGTTCTTC. Translated: CASRGTSSGYNNEQFF.

This clone was seen many times. The sample has other DNA sequences that encode this CDR3 too. V usage is TRBV30 and J usage is TRBJ1-2, with D unclear. The V end was cut by 5 bases, the J end by 8 bases, with 12 bases between. The CDR3 has 11 residues. CDR1 GTSNPN and CDR2 SVGIG come from the germline V gene (reference sequence). In DNA form, the CDR3 reads TGTGCCTGGGGACCCTCCCGGGGCTACACCTTC. This codes for CAWGPSRGYTF.

The chain is built from TRBV18 and TRBJ2-4, with D uncertain. With 0 bases removed from V and 1 base from J, the gap between germline ends came to 10 bases. Germline V gene sequence: CDR1 KGHSH, CDR2 LQKENI. The CDR3 runs to 16 residues. CDR3: CASSPPGPAAKNIQYF. CDR3 DNA: TGTGCCAGCTCACCACCTGGGCCGGCCGCCAAAAACATTCAGTACTTC.

The rearrangement joins TRBV30 to TRBJ1-5; D unresolved. The CDR3 is 13 amino acids. Per germline, CDR1 GTSNPN and CDR2 SVGIG (reference sequence). V dropped 0 bases and J dropped 7 bases, with 10 bases sitting between them. The CDR3 region has the DNA TGTGCCTGGAGTGTCGCTTTAGGCCAGCCCCAGCATTTT. Amino acid sequence: CAWSVALGQPQHF.

This clone was counted a few times. The chain couples TRBV13 to TRBJ1-1, with 7 nucleotides matching TRBD1. The CDR3 has 13 residues. The J segment lost 4 bases and the V segment lost 6 bases, leaving 5 bases of the junction unmatched. Germline V gives CDR1 PRHDT, CDR2 FYEKMQ (reference sequence). DNA of the CDR3: TGTGCCAGCAGGACTACAGGGGTCACTGAAGCTTTCTTT. Translating it yields CASRTTGVTEAFF.

The chain carries TRBV6-1 and TRBJ2-1; the match to TRBD2 covers 13 bases. This CDR3 comprises 17 residues. Germline V gives CDR1 MNHNS, CDR2 SASEGT. Trimming took 4 bases from V and 2 from J; bases not matched to a gene: 5. The CDR3 region has the DNA TGTGCCAGCAGTGGGACTAGCGGGAGTTTCACCTACAATGAGCAGTTCTTC. This encodes CASSGTSGSFTYNEQFF.

The J gene is TRBJ1-5, the V gene TRBV5-1; D is uncertain. Trimming pared 1 base from V and 5 bases from J, leaving 10 bases between. Per the germline V gene, CDR1 is SGHRS and CDR2 is YFSETQ. The CDR3 loop spans 14 amino acids. CDR3 bases: TGCGCCAGCAGCTTGTTGGGGAATGATCAGCCCCAGCATTTT. Translating it yields CASSLLGNDQPQHF.

The genes are TRBV2 and TRBJ1-2; D is undetermined. The germline V gene encodes CDR1 SNHLY and CDR2 FYNNEI. The V and J ends lost 1 base and 0 bases respectively, with 3 bases between them. The CDR3 is 13 amino acids. The CDR3 is CASSEEANYGYTF. CDR3 DNA: TGTGCCAGCAGTGAAGAGGCTAACTATGGCTACACCTTC.

This clone was detected a few times. The genes are TRBV30 and TRBJ2-1, with D unclear. This CDR3 comprises 12 residues. Between the trimmed V and J ends, which lost 0 bases and 8 bases, there was a span of 8 bases. Germline CDR1 GTSNPN, CDR2 SVGIG (reference sequence). The CDR3 protein is CAWSVTGYEQFF. Written as DNA, the CDR3 is TGTGCCTGGAGTGTAACGGGCTATGAGCAGTTCTTC.

J is TRBJ1-2 and V is TRBV20-1; D gene uncertain. Germline-derived CDR1 and CDR2 are DFQATT and SNEGSKA (reference sequence). CDR3 length equals 10 residues. The ends were cut back, 5 bases at V and 8 bases at J, with 9 bases in the middle. The CDR3 loop reads CSAEVGGYTF. The CDR3, as DNA: TGCAGTGCTGAGGTTGGGGGCTACACCTTC.

V usage is TRBV2 and J usage is TRBJ2-3, with unresolved D. The CDR3 is 14 residues long. Trimming left V 7 bases short and J 6 bases short, with 17 bases between. Per the germline V gene, CDR1 is SNHLY and CDR2 is FYNNEI. The CDR3 protein is CASNEPRARDTQYF. The CDR3 bases are TGTGCCAGCAACGAACCCCGCGCGCGCGATACGCAGTATTTT.

V usage is TRBV28 and J usage is TRBJ2-1; D not certain. V was cut by 5 bases and J by 1 base, with 15 bases left in between. The CDR3 extends over 16 amino acids. CDR1 is MDHEN, CDR2 SYDVKM, per germline. CDR3 region: CASSNSKGKSYNEQFF. CDR3 nucleotide sequence: TGTGCCAGCAGTAATTCCAAGGGCAAGTCCTACAATGAGCAGTTCTTC. The full variable domain, rest sourced from reference TRBV28 and TRBJ2-1, is DVKVTQSSRYLVKRTGEKVFLECVQDMDHENMFWYRQDPGLGLRLIYFSYDVKMKEKGDIPEGYSVSREKKERFSLILESASTNQTSMYLCASSNSKGKSYNEQFFGPGTRLTVL.

This chain links TRBV2 with TRBJ2-7; a possible D gene is TRBD2 (5 bases). V shed 6 bases and J shed 2 bases, with 20 bases lying between them. The CDR3 is 16 amino acids. In germline, CDR1 is SNHLY, CDR2 FYNNEI. The CDR3 sequence: CASREPFISGTYEQYF. The CDR3 nucleotides read TGTGCCAGCAGGGAACCCTTTATCAGCGGCACCTACGAGCAGTACTTC.